A single sample gave rise to the 5 T cell receptor beta chains below, sequenced in a study of T cell repertoires in cytomegalovirus infection. TCRdb itself ran the reads through MiXCR, one entry per CDR3 protein. This table has roughly 230,000 distinct CDR3 sequences, about 20% appearing once. The sequencing input was CD8+ T cells from PBMCs. These receptors originate from a human donor in good health (CMV status not recorded). Some clones in this sample may be carry-over from other donors' samples.

This clonotype was seen at least ten times. This chain uses TRBV11-2 with TRBJ1-2; 7 positions match TRBD1. J lost 4 bases, V lost 5 bases, and 7 bases had no gene match. The CDR3 covers 14 residues. CDR1 is SGHAT and CDR2 is FQNNGV in the germline V gene. CDR3 sequence reads: CASSTSGGGYGYTF. As DNA, the CDR3 is TGTGCCAGCAGCACTTCAGGGGGTGGCTATGGCTACACCTTC.

The chain carries TRBV29-1 and TRBJ1-1; tentatively, D is TRBD1 (5 bases). The CDR3 sequence is 13 residues long. CDR1 is SQVTM and CDR2 is ANQGSEA in the germline V gene. Trimming shortened V by 2 bases and J by 1 base, and 8 bases separated the two germline ends. CDR3 amino acids: CSVERGGNTEAFF. The DNA of the CDR3 is TGCAGCGTTGAAAGGGGTGGGAACACTGAAGCTTTCTTT.

This clonotype has a handful of counts. The chain is built from TRBV27 and TRBJ1-1; D is perhaps TRBD1 (5 bases). Germline V gene data show CDR1 as MNHEY and CDR2 as SMNVEV (reference sequence). V was cut by 7 bases and J by 5 bases, with 20 bases left in between. The CDR3 covers 15 residues. CDR3 sequence: CASTTFLGQETEAFF. CDR3 DNA: TGTGCCAGCACCACTTTTCTGGGGCAAGAGACTGAAGCTTTCTTT.

The V gene is TRBV14, the J gene TRBJ1-2; D is ambiguous. Germline loops: CDR1 SGHDN, CDR2 FVKESK. This CDR3 is 17 amino acids long. V dropped 0 bases and J dropped 4 bases, with 18 bases sitting between them. For the CDR3, the DNA is TGTGCCAGCAGCCAAGATCGGTCTGAGGAAGCCTTCTATGGCTACACCTTC. Its protein product is CASSQDRSEEAFYGYTF.

There are many counts of this clonotype. The chain employs TRBV28 and TRBJ1-1; D is perhaps TRBD1 (5 bases). V lost 4 bases and J lost 1, with 13 bases in between. The CDR3 covers 15 residues. The germline V gene has CDR1 MDHEN and CDR2 SYDVKM. The CDR3, as DNA: TGTGCCAGCAGTTCCCCAAGAGGACAGAACACTGAAGCTTTCTTT. It encodes CASSSPRGQNTEAFF.